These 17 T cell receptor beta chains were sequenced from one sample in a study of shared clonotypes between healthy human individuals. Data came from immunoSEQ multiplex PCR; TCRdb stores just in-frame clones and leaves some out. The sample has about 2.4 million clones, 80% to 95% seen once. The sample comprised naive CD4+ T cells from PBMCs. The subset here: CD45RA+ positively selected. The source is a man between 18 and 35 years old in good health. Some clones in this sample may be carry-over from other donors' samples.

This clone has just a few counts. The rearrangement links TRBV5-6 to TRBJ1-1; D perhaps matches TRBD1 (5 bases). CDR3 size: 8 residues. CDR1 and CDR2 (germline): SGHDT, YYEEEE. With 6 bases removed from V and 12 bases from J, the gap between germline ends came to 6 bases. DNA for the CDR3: TGTGCCAGCAAGGGGACTTTCTTT. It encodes CASKGTFF.

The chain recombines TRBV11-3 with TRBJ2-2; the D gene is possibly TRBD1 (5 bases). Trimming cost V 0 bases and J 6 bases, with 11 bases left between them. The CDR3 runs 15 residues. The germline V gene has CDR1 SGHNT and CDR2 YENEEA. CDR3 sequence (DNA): TGTGCCAGCAGCTTAGATCGTAGGGGTTCCGGGGAGCTGTTTTTT. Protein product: CASSLDRRGSGELFF.

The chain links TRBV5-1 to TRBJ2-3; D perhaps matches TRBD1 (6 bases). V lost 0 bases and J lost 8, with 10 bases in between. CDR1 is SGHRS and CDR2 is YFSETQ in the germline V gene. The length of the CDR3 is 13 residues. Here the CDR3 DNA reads TGCGCCAGCAGCTTGGATGACAGGTCTACGCAGTATTTT. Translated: CASSLDDRSTQYF.

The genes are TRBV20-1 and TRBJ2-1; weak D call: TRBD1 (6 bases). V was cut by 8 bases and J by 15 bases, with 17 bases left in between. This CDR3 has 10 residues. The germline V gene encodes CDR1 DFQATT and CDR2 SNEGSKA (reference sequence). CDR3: CSCAGQGRFF. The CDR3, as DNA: TGCAGTTGCGCGGGTCAGGGGAGGTTCTTC.

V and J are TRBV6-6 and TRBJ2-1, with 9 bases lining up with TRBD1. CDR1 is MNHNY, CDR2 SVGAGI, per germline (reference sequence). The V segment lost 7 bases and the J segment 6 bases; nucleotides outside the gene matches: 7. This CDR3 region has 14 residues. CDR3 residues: CASTKQGALNEQFF. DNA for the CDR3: TGTGCCAGCACCAAACAGGGGGCTCTCAATGAGCAGTTCTTC.

The CDR3 sequence is CASSPTDRVGGYTF. In DNA, the CDR3 is TGTGCCAGCAGCCCAACGGACAGGGTTGGAGGCTACACCTTC. The rearrangement links TRBV27 to TRBJ1-2; 8 bases line up with TRBD1. The J segment lost 8 bases and the V segment lost 6 bases, leaving 11 bases of the junction unmatched. The CDR3 is 14 residues long. Germline CDR1 reads MNHEY; CDR2 reads SMNVEV (reference sequence).

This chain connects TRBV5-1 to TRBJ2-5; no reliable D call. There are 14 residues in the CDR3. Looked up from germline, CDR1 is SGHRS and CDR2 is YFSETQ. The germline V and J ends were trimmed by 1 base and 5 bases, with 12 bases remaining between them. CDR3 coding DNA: TGCGCCAGCAGCTTGAATGTTGGGAAGGAGACCCAGTACTTC. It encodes CASSLNVGKETQYF.

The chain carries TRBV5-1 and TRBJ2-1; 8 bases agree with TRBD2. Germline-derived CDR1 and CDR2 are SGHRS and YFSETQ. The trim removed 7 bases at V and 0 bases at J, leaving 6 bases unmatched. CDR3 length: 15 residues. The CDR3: CASAFLAGSYNEQFF. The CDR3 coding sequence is TGCGCCAGCGCATTCCTAGCGGGCTCCTACAATGAGCAGTTCTTC.

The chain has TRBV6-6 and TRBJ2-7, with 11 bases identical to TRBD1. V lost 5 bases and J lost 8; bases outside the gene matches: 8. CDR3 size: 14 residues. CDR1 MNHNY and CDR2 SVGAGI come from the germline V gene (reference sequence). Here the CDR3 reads CASSPGTGGVKQYF. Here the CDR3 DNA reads TGTGCCAGCAGTCCCGGGACAGGGGGAGTGAAGCAGTACTTC.

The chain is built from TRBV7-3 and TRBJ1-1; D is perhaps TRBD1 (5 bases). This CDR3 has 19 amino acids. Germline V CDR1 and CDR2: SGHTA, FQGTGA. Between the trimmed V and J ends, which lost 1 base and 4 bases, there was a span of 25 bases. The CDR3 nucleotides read TGTGCCAGCAGCTTAAGGGGGGAAGGCCTAGGGGTAGTCAGCACTGAAGCTTTCTTT. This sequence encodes CASSLRGEGLGVVSTEAFF.

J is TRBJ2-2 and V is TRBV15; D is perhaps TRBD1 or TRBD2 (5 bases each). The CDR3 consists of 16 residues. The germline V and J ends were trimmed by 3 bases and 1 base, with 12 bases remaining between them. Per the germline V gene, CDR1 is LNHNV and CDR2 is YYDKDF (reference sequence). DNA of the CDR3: TGTGCCACCAGCAGGGGACGGGTTTTGAACACCGGGGAGCTGTTTTTT. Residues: CATSRGRVLNTGELFF.

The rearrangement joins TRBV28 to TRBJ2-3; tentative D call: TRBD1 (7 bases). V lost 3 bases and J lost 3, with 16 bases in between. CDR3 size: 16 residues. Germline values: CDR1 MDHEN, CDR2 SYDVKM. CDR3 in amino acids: CASSFPQGGFTDTQYF. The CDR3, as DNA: TGTGCCAGCAGTTTCCCTCAGGGGGGATTTACAGATACGCAGTATTTT.

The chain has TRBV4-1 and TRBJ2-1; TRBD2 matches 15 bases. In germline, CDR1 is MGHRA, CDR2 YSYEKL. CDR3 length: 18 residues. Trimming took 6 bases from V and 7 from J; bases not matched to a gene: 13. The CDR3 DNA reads TGCGCCAGCAGTTTATTCCCGGGACTAGCGGGAGGAAGGAATGAGCAGTTCTTC. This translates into CASSLFPGLAGGRNEQFF.

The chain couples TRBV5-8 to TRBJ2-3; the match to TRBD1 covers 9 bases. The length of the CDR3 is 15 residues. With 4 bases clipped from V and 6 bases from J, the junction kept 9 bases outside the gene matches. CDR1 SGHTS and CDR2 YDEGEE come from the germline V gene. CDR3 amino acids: CASSLRTGVTDTQYF. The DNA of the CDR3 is TGTGCCAGCAGCCTGCGGACAGGGGTTACGGATACGCAGTATTTT. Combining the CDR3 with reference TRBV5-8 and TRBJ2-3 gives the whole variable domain EAGVTQSPTHLIKTRGQQATLRCSPISGHTSVYWYQQALGLGLQFLLWYDEGEERNRGNFPPRFSGRQFPNYSSELNVNALELEDSALYLCASSLRTGVTDTQYFGPGTRLTVL.

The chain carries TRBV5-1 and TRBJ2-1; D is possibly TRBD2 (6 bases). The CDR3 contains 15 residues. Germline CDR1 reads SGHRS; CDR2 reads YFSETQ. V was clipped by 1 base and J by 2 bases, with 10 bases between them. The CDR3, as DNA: TGCGCCAGCAGCTTGTTAAGCGGGCCCTACAATGAGCAGTTCTTC. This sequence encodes CASSLLSGPYNEQFF.

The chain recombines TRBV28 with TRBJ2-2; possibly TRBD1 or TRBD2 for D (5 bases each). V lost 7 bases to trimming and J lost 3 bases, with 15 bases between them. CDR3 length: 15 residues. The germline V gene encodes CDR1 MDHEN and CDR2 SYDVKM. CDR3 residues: CASTEQGAYTGELFF. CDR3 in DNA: TGTGCCAGCACTGAGCAGGGAGCTTACACCGGGGAGCTGTTTTTT.

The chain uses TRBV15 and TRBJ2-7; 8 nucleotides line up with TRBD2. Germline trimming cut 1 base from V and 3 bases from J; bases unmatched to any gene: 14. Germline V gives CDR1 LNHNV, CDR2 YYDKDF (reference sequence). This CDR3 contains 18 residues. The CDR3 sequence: CATSRAMNRAGVGYEQYF. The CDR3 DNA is TGTGCCACCAGCAGAGCTATGAACAGAGCGGGAGTGGGCTACGAGCAGTACTTC. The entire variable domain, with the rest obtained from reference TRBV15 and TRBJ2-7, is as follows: DAMVIQNPRYQVTQFGKPVTLSCSQTLNHNVMYWYQQKSSQAPKLLFHYYDKDFNNEADTPDNFQSRRPNTSFCFLDIRSPGLGDTAMYLCATSRAMNRAGVGYEQYFGPGTRLTVT.